This T cell receptor beta chain was recorded in a study of blood T cell repertoires in COVID-19. Study information: T cells, B-cell-depleted T cells, or PBMCs supplied cDNA or gDNA.

As originally analysed: Estimation of nucleated cell counts was performed using reference gene primer amplification. This table comes from immunoSEQ multiplex PCR, and its TCRdb copy is limited to in-frame clones, with some not included. That table gives V, J and clone size, and the DNA gave D and trimming. Among some 190,000 clones, around nine tenths were seen once, and the ten largest hold around 1.5%. Per the germline V gene, CDR1 is MNHEY and CDR2 is SVGAGI. Trimming shortened V by 2 bases and J by 1 base, and 5 bases separated the two germline ends. The CDR3 totals 13 residues. The chain employs TRBV6-5 and TRBJ1-1; perhaps TRBD1 as D (5 bases). What was sequenced was peripheral blood. The source of this sequence is a man aged 18 to 30 with active or convalescent COVID-19. The CDR3 here is CASSYRGNTEAFF. In DNA form, the CDR3 reads TGTGCCAGCAGTTACAGGGGGAACACTGAAGCTTTCTTT.